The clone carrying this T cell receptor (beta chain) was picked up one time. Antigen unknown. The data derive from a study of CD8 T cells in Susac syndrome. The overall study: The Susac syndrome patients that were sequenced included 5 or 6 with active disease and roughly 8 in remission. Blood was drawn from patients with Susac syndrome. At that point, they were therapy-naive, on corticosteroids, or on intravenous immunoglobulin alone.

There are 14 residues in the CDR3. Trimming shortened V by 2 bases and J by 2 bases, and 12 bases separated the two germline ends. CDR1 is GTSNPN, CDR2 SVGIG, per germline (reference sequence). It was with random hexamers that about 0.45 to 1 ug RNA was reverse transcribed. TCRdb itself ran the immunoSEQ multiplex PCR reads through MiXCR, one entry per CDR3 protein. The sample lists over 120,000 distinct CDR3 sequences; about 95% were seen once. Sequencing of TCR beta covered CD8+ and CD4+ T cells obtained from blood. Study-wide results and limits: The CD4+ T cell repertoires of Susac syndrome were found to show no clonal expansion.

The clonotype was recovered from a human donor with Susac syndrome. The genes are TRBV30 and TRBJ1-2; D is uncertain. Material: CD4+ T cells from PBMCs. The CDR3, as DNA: TGTGCCTGGAGTCGCGATCGAACCAACTATGGCTACACCTTC. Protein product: CAWSRDRTNYGYTF.